A single sample is the source of the 24 T cell receptor beta chains below, sequenced in a study of immune characterization of retroperitoneal liposarcoma. TCRdb reanalysed the PCR reads using MiXCR and keeps one entry per CDR3 protein. In the table there are around 2,800 distinct CDR3 sequences, around 29% of which are singletons. The sample was tumor tissue. These receptors came from a female donor with retroperitoneal liposarcoma.

The V and J genes are TRBV7-6 and TRBJ2-6; D may be TRBD2 (5 bases). TRBJ2-7 matches the DNA end more closely, so the J call is doubtful. There are 14 residues in the CDR3. In germline, CDR1 is SGHVS, CDR2 FNYEAQ. The DNA for the CDR3 is TGTGCCAGCAGCCCGCGCACGGGGAACTACGAGCAGTACTTC. This translates into CASSPRTGNYEQYF.

The sample holds a few counts of this clonotype. The chain is built from TRBV20-1 and TRBJ2-1, with 12 bases that match TRBD2. The CDR3 covers 14 residues. The germline gives CDR1 DFQATT, CDR2 SNEGSKA (reference sequence). V gave up 6 bases and J gave up 9 bases; unmatched junction bases: 9. The CDR3 sequence: CSAPTSGRNPEQFF. CDR3 coding DNA: TGCAGTGCCCCGACTAGCGGGAGAAACCCTGAGCAGTTCTTC.

The V call is TRBV6-5, the J call TRBJ2-1, with TRBD2 as a possible D gene (6 bases). TRBJ2-7 matches the DNA end more closely, so the J call is doubtful. CDR1 MNHEY and CDR2 SVGAGI come from the germline V gene. This CDR3 has 12 residues. The CDR3, as DNA: TGTGCCAGCAGCCCCGGGAGTTACGAGCAGTACTTC. Protein product: CASSPGSYEQYF.

By share, this clonotype counts as medium-sized. This rearrangement joins TRBV6-1 to TRBJ2-1, with 8 nucleotides matching TRBD2. The J call may not be correct, given that the DNA end is closer to TRBJ2-7. This CDR3 comprises 12 residues. Per germline, CDR1 MNHNS and CDR2 SASEGT. CDR3 sequence reads: CASKRTSPEQYF. As DNA, the CDR3 is TGTGCCAGCAAGAGGACTAGCCCCGAGCAGTACTTC.

This clonotype counts as large. The gene calls are TRBV6-1 and TRBJ2-1; 7 bases are shared with TRBD2. The CDR3 is 16 residues long. V gave up 3 bases and J gave up 3 bases; unmatched junction bases: 8. Per germline, CDR1 MNHNS and CDR2 SASEGT. CDR3 region: CASSEVHGTNYNEQFF. The DNA of the CDR3 is TGTGCCAGCAGTGAGGTTCACGGGACTAACTACAATGAGCAGTTCTTC.

The chain couples TRBV7-3 to TRBJ2-5; D remains ambiguous. Germline V gene data show CDR1 as SGHTA and CDR2 as FQGTGA. The CDR3 totals 13 residues. Trimming stripped 0 bases from V and 14 bases from J, with 16 bases between. This CDR3 is CASSLTHTAVQYF. DNA for the CDR3: TGTGCCAGCAGCTTAACTCATACGGCAGTCCAATACTTC.

By proportion, this clonotype is medium-sized. This chain links TRBV4-1 with TRBJ2-1; 7 bases agree with TRBD2. CDR1 and CDR2 from the germline V gene are MGHRA and YSYEKL. There are 16 residues in the CDR3. V shed 3 bases and J 4 bases; nucleotides not matched to a gene: 9. The CDR3 loop reads CASSHLFGEGYNEQFF. The CDR3 DNA sequence: TGCGCCAGCAGCCATCTCTTTGGGGAGGGATACAATGAGCAGTTCTTC.

Judged by abundance, this clonotype is medium-sized. The V call is TRBV10-3, the J call TRBJ1-2; D gene unclear. V was shortened by 3 bases and J by 0 bases, with 5 bases between the two germline ends. The CDR3 has 13 residues. CDR1 and CDR2 (germline): ENHRY, SYGVKD. The CDR3 loop is CAISEDPNYGYTF. As DNA, the CDR3 is TGTGCCATCAGTGAAGATCCTAACTATGGCTACACCTTC.

This clonotype qualifies as large (0.1 to 1%). The chain uses TRBV6-1 and TRBJ2-1; 8 bases are a match to TRBD1. Looked up from germline, CDR1 is MNHNS and CDR2 is SASEGT. The CDR3 has 16 residues. V lost 2 bases and J lost 0; bases outside the gene matches: 3. CDR3: CASSERTGGSYNEQFF. In DNA, the CDR3 is TGTGCCAGCAGTGAACGAACAGGGGGCTCCTACAATGAGCAGTTCTTC.

This clonotype was observed a handful of times. This rearrangement joins TRBV12-3 or TRBV12-4 to TRBJ2-5; a possible D gene is TRBD1 (7 bases). The better agreement between TRBJ2-7 and the DNA end casts doubt on the J call. The CDR3 has 14 residues. The CDR3 nucleotides read TGTGCCAGCAGTTTCCAGGGGGGTTACTACGAGCAGTACTTC. The encoded protein is CASSFQGGYYEQYF.

The rearrangement links TRBV11-2 to TRBJ2-1; TRBD1 matches at 10 bases. Gene TRBJ2-7 matches the end of the DNA better, so the J call may be wrong. This CDR3 has 16 amino acids. Germline CDR1 and CDR2: SGHAT and FQNNGV. The CDR3 DNA follows: TGTGCCAGCAGACCAAGACCCGGGACAGGGGTCTACGAGCAGTACTTC. Translation: CASRPRPGTGVYEQYF.

V usage is TRBV6-6 and J usage is TRBJ2-7, with unresolved D. The ends were cut back, 2 bases at V and 0 bases at J, with 8 bases in the middle. CDR1 and CDR2 from the germline V gene are MNHNY and SVGAGI (reference sequence). The CDR3 has 14 amino acids. The CDR3 DNA follows: TGTGCCAGCAGTTACGGACCTAGCTCCTACGAGCAGTACTTC. Translation: CASSYGPSSYEQYF.

This chain uses TRBV19 with TRBJ1-1; TRBD1 is a possible D gene (6 bases). Germline CDR1 LNHDA, CDR2 SQIVND (reference sequence). V was cut by 7 bases and J by 4 bases, with 10 bases left in between. CDR3 length: 12 residues. CDR3 in DNA: TGTGCCAGTACGGGGGCGGCCACTGAAGCTTTCTTT. Its translation: CASTGAATEAFF.

The V and J genes are TRBV5-4 and TRBJ2-3, with 13 positions matching TRBD2. This CDR3 is 18 amino acids long. Germline CDR1 is SGHNT and CDR2 is YYREEE (reference sequence). The trim removed 4 bases at V and 6 bases at J, leaving 14 bases unmatched. CDR3: CASSRTSGSLPIPDTQYF. CDR3 in DNA: TGTGCCAGCAGCCGGACTAGCGGGAGCCTACCCATACCGGATACGCAGTATTTT.

In this sample, this clonotype is medium-sized. DNA of the CDR3: TGTGCCAGCAGCACTAGCGGGCGTTACGAGCAGTACTTC. Its translation: CASSTSGRYEQYF. V is TRBV6-1 and J is TRBJ2-1; TRBD2 matches at 9 bases. The end of the DNA is better explained by TRBJ2-7, so the J call may be wrong. Germline CDR1 reads MNHNS; CDR2 reads SASEGT. The CDR3 length is 13 residues.

This clonotype was seen ten or more times. The chain recombines TRBV6-1 with TRBJ1-2, with a tentative D call TRBD1 (5 bases). The V and J ends lost 1 base and 3 bases respectively, with 9 bases between them. The CDR3 contains 14 residues. The germline V gene has CDR1 MNHNS and CDR2 SASEGT. The CDR3 spells CASSEVGGDYGYTF. The CDR3, as DNA: TGTGCCAGCAGTGAAGTCGGGGGGGACTATGGCTACACCTTC.

V usage is TRBV12-3 or TRBV12-4 and J usage is TRBJ2-7, with D unclear. The CDR3 extends over 13 amino acids. Trimming took 4 bases from V and 7 from J, leaving 14 bases between them. Here the CDR3 DNA reads TGTGCCAGCAGTTACGACCTTTTGCGTGAGCAGTACTTC. It specifies CASSYDLLREQYF.

This clonotype was picked up a small number of times. This chain uses TRBV6-4 with TRBJ2-1, with 8 bases that match TRBD2. Germline V lookup: CDR1 MRHNA, CDR2 SNTAGT. J was trimmed by 4 bases and V by 6 bases; bases with no gene match: 11. The CDR3 covers 16 residues. CDR3 in amino acids: CASSEAGTSNYNEQFF. CDR3 nucleotide sequence: TGTGCCAGCAGCGAAGCCGGGACTAGTAATTACAATGAGCAGTTCTTC.

The chain uses TRBV6-1 and TRBJ2-1; 11 nucleotides line up with TRBD1. The germline V gene encodes CDR1 MNHNS and CDR2 SASEGT. Trimming took 2 bases from V and 4 from J; bases not matched to a gene: 4. The CDR3 extends over 16 amino acids. The CDR3 DNA sequence: TGTGCCAGCAGTGAAACGGGACAGGGGGATTACAATGAGCAGTTCTTC. This codes for CASSETGQGDYNEQFF.

Relative to its sample, this clonotype is medium-sized. The genes are TRBV6-1 and TRBJ2-1; no clear D. V lost 6 bases and J lost 13, with 22 bases in between. Germline V gene data show CDR1 as MNHNS and CDR2 as SASEGT. The CDR3 extends over 14 amino acids. The CDR3 sequence is CASSTSWYQETQFF. The CDR3 DNA reads TGTGCCAGCAGCACAAGTTGGTACCAAGAGACCCAGTTCTTC.

This clonotype was detected only a few times. The genes are TRBV7-6 and TRBJ2-7; D is perhaps TRBD2 (5 bases). This CDR3 has 15 amino acids. The V gene lost 1 base and the J gene lost 7 bases, with 17 bases spanning the gap. Germline V CDR1 and CDR2: SGHVS, FNYEAQ. The CDR3 DNA reads as TGTGCCAGCAGCTTAGTTTCCGCGGGTGGTGCGGAGCAGTACTTC. Translating gives CASSLVSAGGAEQYF.

This clonotype showed up just once. This CDR3 is CASTSGPSYEQYF. CDR3 DNA: TGTGCCAGCACCTCAGGGCCCTCCTACGAGCAGTACTTC. V is TRBV27 and J is TRBJ2-1; TRBD1 might be the D (5 bases). Judging by the DNA end, TRBJ2-7 fits better; the J call may be wrong. Germline CDR1 and CDR2: MNHEY and SMNVEV (reference sequence). The length of the CDR3 is 13 residues.

The CDR3 reads CATSRDFSGNQPQHF. As DNA, the CDR3 is TGTGCCACCAGCAGAGATTTCTCGGGCAATCAGCCCCAGCATTTT. The chain recombines TRBV15 with TRBJ1-5; D call uncertain. The CDR3 has 15 residues. The V gene's germline CDR1 is LNHNV and CDR2 YYDKDF (reference sequence). V was pared by 0 bases and J by 2 bases, with 8 bases between.

The chain combines TRBV12-5 with TRBJ2-1, with 7 bases lining up with TRBD1. Trimming removed 0 bases from V and 10 bases from J; junction bases left unmatched: 21. The CDR3 is 19 residues long. Germline values: CDR1 LGHNT, CDR2 FRNRAP. DNA for the CDR3: TGTGCTAGTGGTTTGGTACCGGGACAGCTGACTAAGGGCGCCTACGAGCAGTTCTTC. This encodes CASGLVPGQLTKGAYEQFF.